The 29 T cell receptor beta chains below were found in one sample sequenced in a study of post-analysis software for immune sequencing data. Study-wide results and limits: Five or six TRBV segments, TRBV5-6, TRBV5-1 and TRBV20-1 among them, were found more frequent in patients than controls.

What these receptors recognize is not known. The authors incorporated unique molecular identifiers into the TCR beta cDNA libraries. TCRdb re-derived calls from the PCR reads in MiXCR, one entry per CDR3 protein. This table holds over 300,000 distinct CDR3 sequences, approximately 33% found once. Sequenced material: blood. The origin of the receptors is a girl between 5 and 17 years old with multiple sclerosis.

The CDR3 loop is CAWRRTADRAFF. CDR3 nucleotide sequence: TGTGCCTGGAGGCGGACAGCGGATCGAGCTTTCTTT. The J gene is TRBJ1-1, the V gene TRBV30; tentatively, D is TRBD1 (6 bases). CDR3 size: 12 residues. Trimming took 3 bases from V and 10 from J, leaving 15 bases between them. Germline V gene lookup returns CDR1 GTSNPN and CDR2 SVGIG (reference sequence).

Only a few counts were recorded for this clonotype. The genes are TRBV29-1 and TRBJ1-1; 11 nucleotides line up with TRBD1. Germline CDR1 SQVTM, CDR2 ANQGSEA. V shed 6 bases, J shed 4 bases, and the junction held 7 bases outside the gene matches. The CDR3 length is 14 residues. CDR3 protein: CSVLTGTGGTEAFF. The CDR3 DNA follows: TGCAGCGTCCTTACCGGGACAGGGGGCACTGAAGCTTTCTTT.

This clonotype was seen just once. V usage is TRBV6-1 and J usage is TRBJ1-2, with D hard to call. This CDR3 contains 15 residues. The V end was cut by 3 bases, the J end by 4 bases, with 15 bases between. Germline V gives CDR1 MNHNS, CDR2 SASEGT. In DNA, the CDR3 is TGTGCCAGCAGTGACTACCCCTCCGAACGCTATGGCTACACCTTC. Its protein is CASSDYPSERYGYTF.

The CDR3 nucleotides read TGTGCCAGCAGTCTCATGGGGAATCAGCCCCAGCATTTT. It translates to CASSLMGNQPQHF. This sequence joins TRBV6-5 and TRBJ1-5, with D uncertain. The CDR3 extends over 13 amino acids. Trimming pared 5 bases from V and 4 bases from J, leaving 9 bases between. Looked up from germline, CDR1 is MNHEY and CDR2 is SVGAGI.

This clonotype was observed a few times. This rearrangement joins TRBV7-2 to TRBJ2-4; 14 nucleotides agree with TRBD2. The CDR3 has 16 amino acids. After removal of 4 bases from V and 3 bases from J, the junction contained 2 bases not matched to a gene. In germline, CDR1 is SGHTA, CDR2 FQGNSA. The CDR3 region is CASSWGLAGDKNIQYF. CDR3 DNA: TGTGCCAGCAGCTGGGGACTAGCGGGGGACAAAAACATTCAGTACTTC.

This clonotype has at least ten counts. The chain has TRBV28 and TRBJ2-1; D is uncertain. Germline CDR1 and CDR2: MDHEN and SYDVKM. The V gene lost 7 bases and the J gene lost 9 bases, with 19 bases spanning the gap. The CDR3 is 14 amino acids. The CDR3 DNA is TGTGCCAGCACCGATCCGGGCGGTTGGGGTGAGCAGTTCTTC. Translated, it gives CASTDPGGWGEQFF.

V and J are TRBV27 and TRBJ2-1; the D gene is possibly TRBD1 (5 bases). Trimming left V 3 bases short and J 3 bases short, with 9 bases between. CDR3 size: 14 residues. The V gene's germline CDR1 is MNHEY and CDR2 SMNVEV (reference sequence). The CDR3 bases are TGTGCCAGCAGTTTTGCTGACAGCTACAATGAGCAGTTCTTC. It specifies CASSFADSYNEQFF.

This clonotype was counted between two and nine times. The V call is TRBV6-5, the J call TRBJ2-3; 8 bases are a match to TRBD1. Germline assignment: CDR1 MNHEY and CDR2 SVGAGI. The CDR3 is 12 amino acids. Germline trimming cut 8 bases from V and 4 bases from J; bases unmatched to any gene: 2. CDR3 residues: CASGDRSDTQYF. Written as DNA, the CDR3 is TGTGCCAGCGGGGACAGGTCAGATACGCAGTATTTT.

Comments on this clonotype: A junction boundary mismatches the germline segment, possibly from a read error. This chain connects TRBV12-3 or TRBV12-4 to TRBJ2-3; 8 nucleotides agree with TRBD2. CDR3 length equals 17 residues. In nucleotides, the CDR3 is TGTGCCAGCAGTTTGAATCTAGCGGGTCCCCTCACAGATGCGCAGTATTTT. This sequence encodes CASSLNLAGPLTDAQYF.

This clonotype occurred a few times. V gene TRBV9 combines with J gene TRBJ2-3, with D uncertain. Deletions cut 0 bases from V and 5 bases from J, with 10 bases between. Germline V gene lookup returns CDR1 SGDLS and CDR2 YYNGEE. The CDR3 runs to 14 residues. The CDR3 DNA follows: TGTGCCAGCAGCGTAGCGAGGCCAGAAGATACGCAGTATTTT. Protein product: CASSVARPEDTQYF.

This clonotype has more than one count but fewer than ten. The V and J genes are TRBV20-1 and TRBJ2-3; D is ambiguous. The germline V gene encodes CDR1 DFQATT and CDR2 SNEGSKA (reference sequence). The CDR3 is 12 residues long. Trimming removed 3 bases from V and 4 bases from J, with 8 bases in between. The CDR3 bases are TGCAGTGCTAGGAGAGAGTCAGATACGCAGTATTTT. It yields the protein CSARRESDTQYF.

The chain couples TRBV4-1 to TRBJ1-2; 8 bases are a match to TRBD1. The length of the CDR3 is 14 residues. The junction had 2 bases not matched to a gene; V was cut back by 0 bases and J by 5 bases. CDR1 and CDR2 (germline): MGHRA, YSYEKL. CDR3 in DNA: TGCGCCAGCAGCCAAGAAACAGGGGGATATGGCTACACCTTC. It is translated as CASSQETGGYGYTF.

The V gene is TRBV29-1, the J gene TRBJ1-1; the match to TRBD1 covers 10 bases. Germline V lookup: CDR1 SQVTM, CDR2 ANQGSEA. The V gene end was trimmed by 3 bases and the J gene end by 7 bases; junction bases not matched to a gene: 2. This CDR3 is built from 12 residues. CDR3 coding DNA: TGCAGCGTTGATGACAGGGGGCTTGAAGCTTTCTTT. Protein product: CSVDDRGLEAFF.

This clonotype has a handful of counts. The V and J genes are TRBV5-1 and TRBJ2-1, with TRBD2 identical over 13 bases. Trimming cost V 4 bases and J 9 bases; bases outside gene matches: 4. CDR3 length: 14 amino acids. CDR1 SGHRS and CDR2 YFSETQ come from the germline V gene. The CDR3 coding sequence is TGCGCCAGCAGCGCCGGACTAGCGGGGGTTGAGCAGTTCTTC. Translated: CASSAGLAGVEQFF.

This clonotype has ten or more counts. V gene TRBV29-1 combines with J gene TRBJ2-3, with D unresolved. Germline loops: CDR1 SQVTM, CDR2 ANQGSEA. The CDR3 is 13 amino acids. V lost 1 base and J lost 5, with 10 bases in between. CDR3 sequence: CSVEVVDIDTQYF. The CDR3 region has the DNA TGCAGCGTTGAAGTGGTAGATATAGATACGCAGTATTTT.

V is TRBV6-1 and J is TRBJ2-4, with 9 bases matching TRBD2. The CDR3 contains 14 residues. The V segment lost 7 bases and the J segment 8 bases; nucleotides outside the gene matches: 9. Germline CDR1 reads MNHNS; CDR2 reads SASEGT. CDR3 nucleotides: TGTGCCAGCACTGGCGGGGGGGCTGGGGACATTCAGTACTTC. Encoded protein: CASTGGGAGDIQYF.

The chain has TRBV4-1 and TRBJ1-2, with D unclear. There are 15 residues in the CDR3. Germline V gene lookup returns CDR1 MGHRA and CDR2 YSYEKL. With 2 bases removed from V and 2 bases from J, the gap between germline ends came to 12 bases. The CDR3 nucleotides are TGCGCCAGCAGCCAATTGAACAGTTTGAACTATGGCTACACCTTC. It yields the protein CASSQLNSLNYGYTF.

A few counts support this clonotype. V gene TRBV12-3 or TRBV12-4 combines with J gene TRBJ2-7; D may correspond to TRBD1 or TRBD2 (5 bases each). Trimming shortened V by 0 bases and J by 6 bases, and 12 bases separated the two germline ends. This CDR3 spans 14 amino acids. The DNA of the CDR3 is TGTGCCAGCAGTTTAGCTGGGGTGGGGACCGAGCAGTACTTC. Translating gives CASSLAGVGTEQYF.

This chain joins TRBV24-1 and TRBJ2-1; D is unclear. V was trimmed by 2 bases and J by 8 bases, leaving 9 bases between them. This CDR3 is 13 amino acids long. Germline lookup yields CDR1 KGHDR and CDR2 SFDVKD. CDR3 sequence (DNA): TGTGCCACCAGTGATTCGGGTGCGCATGAGCAGTTCTTC. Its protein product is CATSDSGAHEQFF.

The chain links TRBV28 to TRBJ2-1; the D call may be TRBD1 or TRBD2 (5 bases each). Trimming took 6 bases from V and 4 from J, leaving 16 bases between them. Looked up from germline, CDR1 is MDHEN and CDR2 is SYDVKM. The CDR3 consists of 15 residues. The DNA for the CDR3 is TGTGCCAGCAGAAAGCCGGGACCGGCATACAATGAGCAGTTCTTC. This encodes CASRKPGPAYNEQFF.

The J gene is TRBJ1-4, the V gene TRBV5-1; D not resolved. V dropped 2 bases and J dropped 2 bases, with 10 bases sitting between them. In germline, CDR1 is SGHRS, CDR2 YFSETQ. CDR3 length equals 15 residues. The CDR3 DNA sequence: TGCGCCAGCAGCTTTGGACGCTCGACTAATGAAAAACTGTTTTTT. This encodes CASSFGRSTNEKLFF.

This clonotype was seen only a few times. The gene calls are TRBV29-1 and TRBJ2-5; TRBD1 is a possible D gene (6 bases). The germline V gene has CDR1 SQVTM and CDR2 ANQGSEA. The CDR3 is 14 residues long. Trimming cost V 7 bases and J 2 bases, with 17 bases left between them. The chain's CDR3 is CSASRWGQQETQYF. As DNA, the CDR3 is TGCAGCGCCTCCCGCTGGGGGCAGCAAGAGACCCAGTACTTC.

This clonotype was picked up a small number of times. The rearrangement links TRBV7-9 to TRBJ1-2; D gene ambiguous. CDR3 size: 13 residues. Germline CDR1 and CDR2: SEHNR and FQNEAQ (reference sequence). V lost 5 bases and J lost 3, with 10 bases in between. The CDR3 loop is CASSPEGYYGYTF. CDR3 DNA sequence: TGTGCCAGCAGCCCGGAGGGTTACTATGGCTACACCTTC.

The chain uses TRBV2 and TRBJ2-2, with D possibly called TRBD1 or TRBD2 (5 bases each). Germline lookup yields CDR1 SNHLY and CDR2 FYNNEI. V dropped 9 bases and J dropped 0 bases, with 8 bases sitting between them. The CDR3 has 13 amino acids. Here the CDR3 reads CARGTSNTGELFF. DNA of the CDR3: TGTGCCAGAGGGACCTCGAACACCGGGGAGCTGTTTTTT.

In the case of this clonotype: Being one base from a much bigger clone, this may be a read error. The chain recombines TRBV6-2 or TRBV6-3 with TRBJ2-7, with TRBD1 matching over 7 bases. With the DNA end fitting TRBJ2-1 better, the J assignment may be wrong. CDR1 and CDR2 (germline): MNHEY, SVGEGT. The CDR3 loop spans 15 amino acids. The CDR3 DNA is TGTGCCAGCAGTTACCGGACAGGTAGATCCTACGAGCAGTTCTTC. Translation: CASSYRTGRSYEQFF.

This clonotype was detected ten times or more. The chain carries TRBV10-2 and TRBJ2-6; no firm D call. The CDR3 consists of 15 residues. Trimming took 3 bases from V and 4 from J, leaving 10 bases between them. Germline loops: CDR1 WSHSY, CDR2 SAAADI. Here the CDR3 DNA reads TGCGCCAGCAGTGATTGGCTCCGGGGGGCCAACGTCCTGACTTTC. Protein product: CASSDWLRGANVLTF.

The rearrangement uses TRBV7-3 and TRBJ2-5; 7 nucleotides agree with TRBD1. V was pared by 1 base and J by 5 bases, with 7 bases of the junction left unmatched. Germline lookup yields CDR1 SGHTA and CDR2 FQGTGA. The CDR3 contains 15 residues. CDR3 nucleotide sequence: TGTGCCAGCAGCTTAATGGCGGTCAGGGGGGAGACCCAGTACTTC. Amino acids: CASSLMAVRGETQYF.

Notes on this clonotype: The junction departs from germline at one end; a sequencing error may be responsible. CDR3 loop: CTSSLSTASAINQPQHF. The CDR3 DNA sequence: TGTACCAGCAGCTTAAGCACAGCTTCTGCCATCAATCAGCCCCAGCATTTT. The chain has TRBV7-9 and TRBJ1-5; D is unresolved. Per the germline V gene, CDR1 is SEHNR and CDR2 is FQNEAQ (reference sequence). The CDR3 covers 17 residues.

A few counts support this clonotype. The CDR3: CAIAEGVTNSPLHF. CDR3 DNA: TGTGCCATCGCGGAAGGGGTCACTAATTCACCCCTCCACTTT. The chain employs TRBV10-3 and TRBJ1-6; TRBD1 might be the D (5 bases). The V and J ends lost 8 bases and 6 bases respectively, with 14 bases between them. The CDR3 sequence is 14 residues long. From germline, CDR1 is ENHRY and CDR2 SYGVKD.